The 2 T cell receptor beta chains below all came from one sample that was sequenced in a study of cytomegalovirus exposure and HLA in healthy donors. Primers for the PCR totalled 60 Vbeta and 13 Jbeta. Using immunoSEQ multiplex PCR, the repertoire was profiled, and TCRdb retains in-frame clones only, with some absent. In all, the sample yields roughly 71,000 clones. Source material: PBMCs. The receptors were gathered from a woman in her thirties or forties in good health and CMV-seropositive.

Comments on this clone: In the same sample, other DNA sequences code for this CDR3. This sequence joins TRBV7-2 and TRBJ1-1, with a tentative D call TRBD1 (5 bases). Per germline, CDR1 SGHTA and CDR2 FQGNSA. The CDR3 sequence is 14 residues long. Trimming took 9 bases from V and 3 from J, leaving 17 bases between them. CDR3 amino acids: CASSAGPRHTEAFF. The CDR3 coding sequence is TGTGCCAGTAGCGCGGGACCACGTCACACTGAAGCTTTCTTT.

The CDR3 loop reads CASSPDRVYGYTF. The CDR3 DNA reads TGTGCCAGCAGCCCGGACAGAGTCTATGGCTACACCTTC. This chain joins TRBV7-2 and TRBJ1-2, with D possibly matching TRBD1 (6 bases). The CDR3 has 13 amino acids. The V end was cut by 5 bases, the J end by 4 bases, with 11 bases between. In germline, CDR1 is SGHTA, CDR2 FQGNSA. The variable domain in full, with the rest retrieved from reference TRBV7-2 and TRBJ1-2, is GAGVSQSPSNKVTEKGKDVELRCDPISGHTALYWYRQSLGQGLEFLIYFQGNSAPDKSGLPSDRFSAERTGGSVSTLTIQRTQQEDSAVYLCASSPDRVYGYTFGSGTRLTVV.